The T cell receptor (beta chain) described here comes from a study of blood T cell repertoires in COVID-19. Study in general: Acute and convalescent COVID-19 specimens originated in the United States, Italy and Spain. Sample material is recorded as cDNA or gDNA derived from T cells, B-cell-depleted T cells, or PBMCs.

Clones were sequenced by immunoSEQ multiplex PCR, and TCRdb holds only the in-frame ones, with some missing. The sample has about 120,000 clones; roughly 80% are singletons. CDR3 length: 15 amino acids. Germline trimming cut 2 bases from V and 8 bases from J; bases unmatched to any gene: 9. The germline gives CDR1 SNHLY, CDR2 FYNNEI. The chain carries TRBV2 and TRBJ1-2; 9 positions match TRBD1. The sample taken for sequencing was peripheral blood. The receptor's source is a human donor in a cohort sampled during active COVID-19. The CDR3 loop reads CASSEFAQGAKGYTF. The CDR3 DNA is TGTGCCAGCAGTGAATTTGCACAGGGGGCGAAGGGCTACACCTTC.